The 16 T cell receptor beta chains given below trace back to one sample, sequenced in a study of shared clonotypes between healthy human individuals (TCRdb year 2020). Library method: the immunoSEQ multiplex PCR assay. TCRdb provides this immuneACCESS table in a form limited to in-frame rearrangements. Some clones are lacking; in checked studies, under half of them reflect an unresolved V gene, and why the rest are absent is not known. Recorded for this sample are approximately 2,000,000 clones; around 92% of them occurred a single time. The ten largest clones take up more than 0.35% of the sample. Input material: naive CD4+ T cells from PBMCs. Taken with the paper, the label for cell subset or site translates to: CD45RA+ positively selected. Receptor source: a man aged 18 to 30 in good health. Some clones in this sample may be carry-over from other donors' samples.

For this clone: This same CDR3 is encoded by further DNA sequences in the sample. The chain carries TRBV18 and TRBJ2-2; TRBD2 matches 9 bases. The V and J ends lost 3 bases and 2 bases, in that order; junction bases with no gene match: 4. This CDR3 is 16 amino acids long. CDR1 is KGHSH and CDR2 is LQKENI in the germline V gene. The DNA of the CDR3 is TGTGCCAGCTCACCTCTACTAGCGGGCAACACCGGGGAGCTGTTTTTT. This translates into CASSPLLAGNTGELFF.

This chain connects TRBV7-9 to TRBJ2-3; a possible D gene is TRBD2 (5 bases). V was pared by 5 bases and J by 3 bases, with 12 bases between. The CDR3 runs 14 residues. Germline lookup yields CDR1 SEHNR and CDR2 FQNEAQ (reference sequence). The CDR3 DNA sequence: TGTGCCAGCAGCCAAGACTATTCGACAGATACGCAGTATTTT. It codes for CASSQDYSTDTQYF. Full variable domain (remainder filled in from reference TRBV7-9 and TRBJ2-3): DTGVSQNPRHKITKRGQNVTFRCDPISEHNRLYWYRQTLGQGPEFLTYFQNEAQLEKSRLLSDRFSAERPKGSFSTLEIQRTEQGDSAMYLCASSQDYSTDTQYFGPGTRLTVL.

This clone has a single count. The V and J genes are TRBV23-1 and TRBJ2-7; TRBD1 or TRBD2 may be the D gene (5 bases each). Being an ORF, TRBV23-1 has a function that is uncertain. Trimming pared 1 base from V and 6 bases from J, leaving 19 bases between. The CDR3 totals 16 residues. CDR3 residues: CASSQCGGSMVGEQYF. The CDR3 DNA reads TGCGCCAGCAGTCAATGTGGGGGTTCTATGGTGGGCGAGCAGTACTTC.

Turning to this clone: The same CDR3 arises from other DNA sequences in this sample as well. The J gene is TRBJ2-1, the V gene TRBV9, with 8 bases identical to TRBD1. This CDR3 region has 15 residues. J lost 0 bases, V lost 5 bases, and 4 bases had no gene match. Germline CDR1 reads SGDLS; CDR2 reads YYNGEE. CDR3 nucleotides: TGTGCCAGCAGTGGCGGGACAGGCTCCTACAATGAGCAGTTCTTC. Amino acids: CASSGGTGSYNEQFF.

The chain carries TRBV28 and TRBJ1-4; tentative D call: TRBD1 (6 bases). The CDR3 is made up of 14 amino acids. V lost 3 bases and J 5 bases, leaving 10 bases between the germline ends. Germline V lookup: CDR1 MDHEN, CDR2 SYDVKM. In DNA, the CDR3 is TGTGCCAGCAGTTTCGGGACACAGAATGAAAAACTGTTTTTT. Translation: CASSFGTQNEKLFF.

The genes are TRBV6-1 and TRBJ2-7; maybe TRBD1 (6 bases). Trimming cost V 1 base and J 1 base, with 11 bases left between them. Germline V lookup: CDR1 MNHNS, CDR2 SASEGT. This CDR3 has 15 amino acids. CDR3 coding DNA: TGTGCCAGCAGTGAAGGGGGGCTAGGGTCCTACGAGCAGTACTTC. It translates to CASSEGGLGSYEQYF.

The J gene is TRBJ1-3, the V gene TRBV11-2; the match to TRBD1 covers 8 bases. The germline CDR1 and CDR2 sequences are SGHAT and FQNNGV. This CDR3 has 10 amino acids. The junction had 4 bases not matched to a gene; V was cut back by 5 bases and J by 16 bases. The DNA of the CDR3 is TGTGCCAGCAGCGAGGACAGGGTTTATTTT. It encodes CASSEDRVYF.

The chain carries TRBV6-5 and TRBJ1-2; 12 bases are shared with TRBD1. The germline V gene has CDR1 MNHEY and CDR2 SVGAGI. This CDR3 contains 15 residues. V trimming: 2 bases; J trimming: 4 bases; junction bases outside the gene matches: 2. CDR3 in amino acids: CASSYRDRGPYGYTF. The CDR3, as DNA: TGTGCCAGCAGTTACAGGGACAGGGGGCCCTATGGCTACACCTTC.

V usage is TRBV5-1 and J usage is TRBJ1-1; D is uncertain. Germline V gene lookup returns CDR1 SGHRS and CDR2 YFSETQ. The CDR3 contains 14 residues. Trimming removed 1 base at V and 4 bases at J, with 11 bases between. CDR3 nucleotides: TGCGCCAGCAGCTTGCAAGGTACCTCCACTGAAGCTTTCTTT. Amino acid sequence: CASSLQGTSTEAFF. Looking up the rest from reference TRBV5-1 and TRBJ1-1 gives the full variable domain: KAGVTQTPRYLIKTRGQQVTLSCSPISGHRSVSWYQQTPGQGLQFLFEYFSETQRNKGNFPGRFSGRQFSNSRSEMNVSTLELGDSALYLCASSLQGTSTEAFFGQGTRLTVV.

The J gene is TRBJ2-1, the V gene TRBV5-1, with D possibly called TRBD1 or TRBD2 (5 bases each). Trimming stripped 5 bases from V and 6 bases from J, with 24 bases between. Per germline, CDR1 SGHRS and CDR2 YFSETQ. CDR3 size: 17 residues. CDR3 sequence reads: CASSSIPSGPQANEQFF. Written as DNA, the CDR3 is TGCGCCAGCAGTTCAATCCCATCGGGACCCCAGGCCAATGAGCAGTTCTTC.

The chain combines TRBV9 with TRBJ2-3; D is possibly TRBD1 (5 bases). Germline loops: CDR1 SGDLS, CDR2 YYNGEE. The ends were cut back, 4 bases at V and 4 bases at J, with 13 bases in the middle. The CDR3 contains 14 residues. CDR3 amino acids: CASSPRLGADTQYF. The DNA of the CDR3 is TGTGCCAGCAGCCCCCGGCTAGGGGCAGATACGCAGTATTTT.

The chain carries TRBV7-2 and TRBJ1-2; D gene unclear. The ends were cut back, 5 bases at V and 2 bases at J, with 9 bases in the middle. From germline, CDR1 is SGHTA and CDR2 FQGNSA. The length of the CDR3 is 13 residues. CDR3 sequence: CASSEGLNYGYTF. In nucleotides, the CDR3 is TGTGCCAGCAGCGAAGGACTGAACTATGGCTACACCTTC.

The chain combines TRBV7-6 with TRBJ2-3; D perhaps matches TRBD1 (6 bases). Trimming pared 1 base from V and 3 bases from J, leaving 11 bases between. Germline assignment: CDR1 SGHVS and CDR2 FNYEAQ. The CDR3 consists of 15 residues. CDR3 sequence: CASSLGQEGTDTQYF. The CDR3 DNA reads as TGTGCCAGCAGCTTAGGACAGGAAGGTACAGATACGCAGTATTTT.

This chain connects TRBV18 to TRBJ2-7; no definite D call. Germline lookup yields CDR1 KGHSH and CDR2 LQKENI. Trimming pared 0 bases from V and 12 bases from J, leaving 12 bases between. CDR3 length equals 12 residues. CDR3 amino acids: CASSPPGATPYF. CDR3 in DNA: TGTGCCAGCTCACCACCGGGTGCCACACCGTACTTC.

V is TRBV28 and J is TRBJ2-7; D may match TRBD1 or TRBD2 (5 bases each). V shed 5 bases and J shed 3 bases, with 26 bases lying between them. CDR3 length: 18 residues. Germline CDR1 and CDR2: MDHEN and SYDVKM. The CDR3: CASSASNRGPKFLYEQYF. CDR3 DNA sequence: TGTGCCAGCAGTGCGTCGAACCGGGGACCTAAGTTCCTCTACGAGCAGTACTTC.

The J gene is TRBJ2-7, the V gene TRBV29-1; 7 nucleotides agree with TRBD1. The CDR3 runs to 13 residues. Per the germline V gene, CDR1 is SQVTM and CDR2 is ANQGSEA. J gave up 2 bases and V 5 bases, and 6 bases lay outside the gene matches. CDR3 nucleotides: TGCAGCGTTCTGGACAGGCTTACCTACGAGCAGTACTTC. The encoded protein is CSVLDRLTYEQYF.